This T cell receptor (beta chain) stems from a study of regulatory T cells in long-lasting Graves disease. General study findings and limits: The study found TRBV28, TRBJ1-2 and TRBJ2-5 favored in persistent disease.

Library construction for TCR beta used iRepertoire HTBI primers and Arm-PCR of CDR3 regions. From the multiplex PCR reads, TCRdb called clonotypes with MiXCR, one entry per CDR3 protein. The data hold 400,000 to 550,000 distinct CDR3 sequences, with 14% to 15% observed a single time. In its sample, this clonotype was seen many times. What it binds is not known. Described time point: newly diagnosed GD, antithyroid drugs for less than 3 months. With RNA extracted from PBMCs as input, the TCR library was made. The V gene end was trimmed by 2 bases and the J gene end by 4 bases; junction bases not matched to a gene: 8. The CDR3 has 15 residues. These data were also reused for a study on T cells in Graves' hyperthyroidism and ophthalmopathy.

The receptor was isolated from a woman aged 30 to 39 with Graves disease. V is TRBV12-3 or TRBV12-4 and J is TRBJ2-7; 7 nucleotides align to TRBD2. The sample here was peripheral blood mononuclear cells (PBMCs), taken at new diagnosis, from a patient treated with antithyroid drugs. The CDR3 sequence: CASSLRSSGLYEQYF. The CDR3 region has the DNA TGTGCCAGCAGTTTAAGGTCTAGCGGTCTATACGAGCAGTACTTC.